This TCR beta chain was profiled in a study of T cells in Graves' hyperthyroidism and ophthalmopathy. General study results and limits: For ophthalmopathy, model prediction preceded onset by a median around 7 months.

There are many counts of this clonotype. Its target is unknown. Investigators excluded patients with uncontrolled infection, other autoimmune disease, pregnancy or lactation. The PBMCs studied were ones that came from roughly 11 ml fresh peripheral blood. In germline, CDR1 is DFQATT, CDR2 SNEGSKA (reference sequence). The CDR3 sequence is 13 residues long. The V end lost 7 bases, the J end lost 9 bases, and 19 bases lay between the germline ends. Amplified regions were TCR beta CDR3 sequences from RNA transcripts. An initial round of RT-PCR targeting the TCR CDR3 relied on the HTBI primer set. Each CDR3 protein is one row after TCRdb ran MiXCR on the multiplex PCR reads. The sample has around 600,000 distinct CDR3 sequences; around 13% are singletons.

The receptor's source is a woman aged 45-60 years with Graves' ophthalmopathy. The sequenced material came from blood. This sequence joins TRBV20-1 and TRBJ2-1, with D possibly being TRBD2 (6 bases). This CDR3 is CSVRRSGLGEQFF. In DNA, the CDR3 is TGCAGTGTGAGGCGGTCGGGACTGGGTGAGCAGTTCTTC.